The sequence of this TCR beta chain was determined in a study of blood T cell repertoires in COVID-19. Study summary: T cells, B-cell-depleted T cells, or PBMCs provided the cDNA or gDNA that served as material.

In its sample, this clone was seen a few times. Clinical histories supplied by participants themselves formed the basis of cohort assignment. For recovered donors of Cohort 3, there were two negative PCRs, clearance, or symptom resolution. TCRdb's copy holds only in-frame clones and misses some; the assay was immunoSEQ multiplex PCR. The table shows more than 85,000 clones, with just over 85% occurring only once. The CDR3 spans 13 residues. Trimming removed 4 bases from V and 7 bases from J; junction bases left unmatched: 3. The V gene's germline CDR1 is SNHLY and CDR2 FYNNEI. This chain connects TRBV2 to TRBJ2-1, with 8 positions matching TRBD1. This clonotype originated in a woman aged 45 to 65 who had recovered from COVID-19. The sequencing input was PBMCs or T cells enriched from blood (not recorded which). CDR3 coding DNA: TGTGCCAGCAGTGGACAGGGGAATAATGAGCAGTTCTTC. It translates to CASSGQGNNEQFF. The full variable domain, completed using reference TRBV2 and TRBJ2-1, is EPEVTQTPSHQVTQMGQEVILRCVPISNHLYFYWYRQILGQKVEFLVSFYNNEISEKSEIFDDQFSVERPDGSNFTLKIRSTKLEDSAMYFCASSGQGNNEQFFGPGTRLTVL.